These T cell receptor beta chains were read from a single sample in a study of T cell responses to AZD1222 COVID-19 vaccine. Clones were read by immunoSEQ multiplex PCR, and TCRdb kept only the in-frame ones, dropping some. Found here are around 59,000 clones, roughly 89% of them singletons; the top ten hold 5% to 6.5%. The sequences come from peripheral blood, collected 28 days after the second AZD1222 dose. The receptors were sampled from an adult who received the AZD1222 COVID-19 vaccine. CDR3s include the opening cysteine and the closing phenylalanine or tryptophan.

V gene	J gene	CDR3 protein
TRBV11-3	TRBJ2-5	CASSRLAGGLETQYF
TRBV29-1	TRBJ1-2	CSVQVTGAYGYTF
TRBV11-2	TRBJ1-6	CASSPGQSLVSPLHF
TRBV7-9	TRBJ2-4	CASSRDLAKNIQYF
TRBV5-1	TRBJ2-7	CASSLGQNYEQYF
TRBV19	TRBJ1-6	CASSSVGLDGASYNSPLHF
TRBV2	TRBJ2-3	CASSAQGPDTQYF
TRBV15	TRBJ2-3	CATSRDFGGPVTDTQYF
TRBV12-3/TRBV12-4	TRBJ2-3	CASSSRQGNTQYF
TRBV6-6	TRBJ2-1	CASSRRSGENYNEQFF
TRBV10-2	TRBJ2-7	CASSDVDNYEQYF
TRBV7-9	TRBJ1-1	CASRTDWNTEAFF
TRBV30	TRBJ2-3	CAWSSSGASVKDTQYF
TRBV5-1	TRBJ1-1	CASSFGGGGTEAFF
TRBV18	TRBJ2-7	CASSPLSYEQYF
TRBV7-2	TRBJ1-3	CASSPQSLLGNTIYF
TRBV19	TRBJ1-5	CASSIDHRTVSNQPQHF
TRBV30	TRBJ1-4	CAWSVTGATNEKLFF
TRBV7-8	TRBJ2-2	CASSLAVGGVNTGELFF
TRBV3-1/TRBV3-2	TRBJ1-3	CASSLKWTSGNTIYF
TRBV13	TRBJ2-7	CASSPLSGYEQYF
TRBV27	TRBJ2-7	CASSFEPPQRGPIEQYF
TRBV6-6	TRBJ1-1	CASSPGTALGEDTEAFF
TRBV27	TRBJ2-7	CASSLNFQGEQYF
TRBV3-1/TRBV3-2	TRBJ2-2	CASSQTGGSNTGELFF
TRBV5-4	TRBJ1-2	CASSGAGTPNRGYTF
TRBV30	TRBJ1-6	CAWSVNRDRNSPLHF
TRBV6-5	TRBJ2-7	CASTSPSGGREQYF
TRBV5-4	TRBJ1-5	CASSLSPSPRAVGPQHF
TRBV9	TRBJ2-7	CASSAGTGIDEQYF
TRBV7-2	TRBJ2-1	CASSFRGDPYNEQFF
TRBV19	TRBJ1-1	CASSNLNTEAFF
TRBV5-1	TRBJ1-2	CASSLTTGVEDYGYTF